One T cell receptor beta chain is described in this entry. A much larger clone differs from this one at a single base, so this may be a read error. This specimen comes from a study of read filtering for tumor transcriptome and immune sequencing. Germline V gives CDR1 MNHEY, CDR2 SVGEGT. This CDR3 region has 15 residues. Trimming stripped 7 bases from V and 1 base from J, with 16 bases between. The library was built from about 400 ng RNA with molecular barcoded adaptors for alpha/delta and beta/gamma chains. TCRdb itself ran the reads through MiXCR, one entry per CDR3 protein. The sample includes some 40,000 distinct CDR3 sequences, less than 15% of them seen just once.

Input material: a population of CD138-negative cells sorted from bone marrow. V usage is TRBV6-2 or TRBV6-3 and J usage is TRBJ1-1; D is undetermined. The receptor's source is a donor at least 40 years old with multiple myeloma. CDR3 DNA: TGTGCCAGCAACCTGAGGCGGCAGAAGAACACTGAAGCTTTCTTT. Its translation: CASNLRRQKNTEAFF.